This is a list of T cell receptor beta chains from one sample in a study of shared clonotypes between healthy human individuals. Sequenced by immunoSEQ multiplex PCR; TCRdb stores in-frame clones only, minus some. The sample lists around 1.9 million clones, under 95% occurring once. The specimen was naive CD8+ T cells from PBMCs. Receptor source: a man between 18 and 29 years old in good health. Some clones in this sample may be carry-over from other donors' samples. The conserved cysteine and the conserved F or W are not part of the CDR3 here.

j_call v_call cdr3_aa
TRBJ2-1 TRBV7-9 ASTPPSGQGYNEQF
TRBJ2-1 TRBV5-1 ASSLDGGINEQF
TRBJ1-1 TRBV5-6 ASSPRFRVLDTEAF
TRBJ1-1 TRBV6-5 ASRPTTARPEAF
TRBJ2-7 TRBV7-6 ASSFTSGSPYSSYEQY
TRBJ2-3 TRBV7-2 ASSSTSSMTDTQY
TRBJ2-1 TRBV7-9 ASSSGASSGPYNEQF
TRBJ2-7 TRBV6-6 ASSQGPGDLYEQY
TRBJ1-1 TRBV7-9 ASSLSVRLNTEAF
TRBJ2-7 TRBV27 ASSLAPVRRGGEQY
TRBJ1-1 TRBV25-1 ASSERQNTEAF
TRBJ1-5 TRBV2 ASSDDGSEPQH
TRBJ2-7 TRBV9 ASSASGPTYEQY
TRBJ2-7 TRBV28 ASSLVGGSSYEQY
TRBJ2-1 TRBV29-1 SLLIRGNSYNEQF
TRBJ2-5 TRBV5-1 ASSSDIYLVARETQY
TRBJ2-7 TRBV18 ASSPSPGQGAHEQY
TRBJ1-5 TRBV4-1 ASSHFDSNQPQH
TRBJ2-6 TRBV27 ASSLSLPGVISGANVLT
TRBJ2-2 TRBV10-2 ASTRKNTGELF
TRBJ2-1 TRBV4-2 ASRTGTGSFNEQF
TRBJ1-1 TRBV19 ASSIYWETEAF
TRBJ2-7 TRBV6-5 ASTAGGEAYEQY
TRBJ2-1 TRBV7-9 ASSPGQGALGEQF
TRBJ2-1 TRBV7-9 ASSPPVQNEQF
TRBJ2-4 TRBV7-9 ASSVGPGPKNIQY
TRBJ2-7 TRBV5-1 ASSPWKASGRTREQY
TRBJ1-2 TRBV6-4 ASSDSLGYGYT
TRBJ2-7 TRBV5-6 ASSSSDEYEQY
TRBJ2-5 TRBV4-1 ASSQGTDVPGPWANRGETQY
TRBJ2-7 TRBV19 ASSSRDSFYEQY
TRBJ2-7 TRBV7-9 ASSLDQSPTYEQY
TRBJ1-5 TRBV11-2 ASSLARSVEYEPQH
TRBJ2-6 TRBV7-9 ASSLVSGANVLT
TRBJ2-3 TRBV5-4 ASSFGAGGAPDTQY
TRBJ2-7 TRBV7-9 ASSSPSGRYSYEQY
TRBJ2-1 TRBV4-3 ASSPRLAGDLYNEQF
TRBJ2-7 TRBV20-1 SAGLNYEQY
TRBJ2-1 TRBV27 ASSLSGNNEQF
TRBJ2-2 TRBV27 ASSSRRWSSREELF
TRBJ2-5 TRBV19 ASSQDSYGETQY
TRBJ1-5 TRBV4-3 ASSQEGWFGNQPQH
TRBJ2-1 TRBV27 ASSQGGGYNEQF
TRBJ2-5 TRBV6-6 ASSYPLAGGWETQY
TRBJ2-1 TRBV29-1 SVVRPDNEQF
TRBJ2-2 TRBV27 ASSFHGQGGIGELF
TRBJ1-1 TRBV4-3 ASSQEGLVTEAF